The 9 T cell receptor beta chains reported below all come from one sample, sequenced in a study of blood T cells in healthy people across ages. It was with a sample-barcoded 5' primer and a J-beta primer mix that a second PCR of roughly 7 to 12 cycles was run. TCRdb reprocessed the 5' RACE reads with MiXCR, giving one entry per CDR3 protein. The table includes about 1 million distinct CDR3 sequences, more than 35% detected once. The sequenced material came from blood. The receptors come from a woman aged 60-70 years in good health.

V usage is TRBV4-1 and J usage is TRBJ2-1; 13 bases line up with TRBD2. This CDR3 has 17 amino acids. V lost 0 bases and J lost 10; bases outside the gene matches: 9. CDR1 and CDR2 (germline): MGHRA, YSYEKL. The DNA for the CDR3 is TGCGCCAGCAGCCAAGAATTTCGAAAGGGACTAGCGGGAGAGCAGTTCTTC. The encoded protein is CASSQEFRKGLAGEQFF.

This chain connects TRBV6-1 to TRBJ2-4, with D tentatively TRBD1 (5 bases). V lost 4 bases to trimming and J lost 15 bases, with 19 bases between them. This CDR3 is 13 amino acids long. Germline CDR1 reads MNHNS; CDR2 reads SASEGT. CDR3 nucleotide sequence: TGTGCCAGCAGTGCTTCCGGGCCCCCTAGGGGGTACTTC. Residues: CASSASGPPRGYF.

The chain links TRBV7-8 to TRBJ2-7, with TRBD2 matching over 8 bases. The CDR3 totals 14 residues. Germline loops: CDR1 SGHVS, CDR2 FQNEAQ. The J segment lost 4 bases and the V segment lost 8 bases, leaving 10 bases of the junction unmatched. Here the CDR3 reads CASPPPGGLYEQYF. CDR3 nucleotides: TGTGCCAGCCCGCCTCCGGGGGGGTTGTACGAGCAGTACTTC.

This chain joins TRBV5-6 and TRBJ2-5; 8 bases agree with TRBD2. The CDR3 covers 16 residues. The V gene's germline CDR1 is SGHDT and CDR2 YYEEEE. V was pared by 2 bases and J by 0 bases, with 6 bases of the junction left unmatched. DNA of the CDR3: TGTGCCAGCAGCTTACTAGCGGAAAGGTACCAAGAGACCCAGTACTTC. This codes for CASSLLAERYQETQYF.

This clonotype has a count of ten or more. V and J are TRBV5-6 and TRBJ2-7, with TRBD2 identical over 7 bases. The CDR3 extends over 14 amino acids. The germline V gene has CDR1 SGHDT and CDR2 YYEEEE. V shed 4 bases, J shed 0 bases, and the junction held 4 bases outside the gene matches. The CDR3 loop is CASSPGRNSYEQYF. The CDR3 DNA reads TGTGCCAGCAGCCCCGGGAGGAACTCCTACGAGCAGTACTTC.

This clonotype was counted between two and nine times. V usage is TRBV27 and J usage is TRBJ2-5; D may correspond to TRBD1 or TRBD2 (5 bases each). This CDR3 has 14 residues. Germline-derived CDR1 and CDR2 are MNHEY and SMNVEV (reference sequence). Trimming took off 5 bases at V and 5 bases at J, with 15 bases between the two ends. CDR3 protein: CASSGLGGRETQYF. In DNA, the CDR3 is TGTGCCAGCAGTGGACTTGGGGGTCGTGAGACCCAGTACTTC.

This clonotype has a handful of counts. V and J are TRBV6-4 and TRBJ1-2; perhaps TRBD1 as D (6 bases). The CDR3 length is 13 residues. The germline V gene encodes CDR1 MRHNA and CDR2 SNTAGT. V shed 6 bases and J shed 2 bases, with 10 bases lying between them. DNA for the CDR3: TGTGCCAGCAGCGACACAGGGAACTATGGCTACACCTTC. Its protein is CASSDTGNYGYTF.

At least ten counts were recorded for this clonotype. V usage is TRBV6-5 and J usage is TRBJ2-1; D unclear. CDR1 is MNHEY and CDR2 is SVGAGI in the germline V gene. The CDR3 has 13 residues. V was cut by 6 bases and J by 2 bases, with 8 bases left in between. The CDR3 is CASSLTTYNEQFF. CDR3 sequence (DNA): TGTGCCAGCAGCCTAACAACCTACAATGAGCAGTTCTTC.

This clonotype was counted between two and nine times. This chain's CDR3 is CASRGMGNQPQHF. Here the CDR3 DNA reads TGTGCCAGCAGGGGCATGGGTAATCAGCCCCAGCATTTT. The chain recombines TRBV12-3 or TRBV12-4 with TRBJ1-5, with D hard to call. This CDR3 comprises 13 residues. The ends were cut back, 6 bases at V and 4 bases at J, with 10 bases in the middle.